Given below is one TCR beta chain in context. No antigen is known for it. This sample was taken from a study of T cell repertoires in cytomegalovirus infection. The overall study: CMV infection plus the matching HLA type was flagged by public TCR beta signatures.

The CDR3 loop spans 14 amino acids. V lost 1 base to trimming and J lost 5 bases, with 11 bases between them. CDR1 and CDR2 from the germline V gene are SGHVS and FNYEAQ. Study findings and constraints: Predominance within the ex vivo response was attributable to HLA-C-restricted CMV-specific TCR beta clonotypes.

TCRdb reanalysed the reads using MiXCR and keeps one entry per CDR3 protein. The sample carries roughly 730,000 distinct CDR3 sequences, roughly 33% recorded once. The origin of this receptor is a human donor in good health (CMV status not recorded). Some clones in this sample may be carry-over from other donors' samples. The sample consisted of cultured PBMCs, taken from culture after CMV antigen stimulation. The J gene is TRBJ2-5, the V gene TRBV7-6; D is ambiguous. CDR3 sequence (DNA): TGTGCCAGCAGCTTAGAAGGTCCGGATGAGACCCAGTACTTC. This codes for CASSLEGPDETQYF.